This entry is about one T cell receptor beta chain. Its matching antigen is unknown. The sample belongs to a study of shared clonotypes between healthy human individuals. CD45RO negativity and positive selection for CCR7 defined naive CD8 cells, a population that excluded terminally differentiated effector memory CD45RA+ cells. Germline trimming cut 3 bases from V and 0 bases from J; bases unmatched to any gene: 7. CDR3 size: 17 residues. From germline, CDR1 is LGHNT and CDR2 FRNRAP. Using immunoSEQ multiplex PCR, the repertoire was profiled, and TCRdb retains in-frame clones only, with some absent. The sample yields roughly 2.1 million clones, around 93% seen once. Study-wide results and caveats: As a rule, naive subsets had a larger estimated richness than memory subsets.

Sequenced input: naive CD8+ T cells from PBMCs. V gene TRBV12-5 combines with J gene TRBJ2-2; TRBD2 matches 7 bases. The receptor's source is a man between 18 and 35 years old in good health. Some clones in this sample may be carry-over from other donors' samples. CDR3 nucleotides: TGTGCTAGTGGTTTTTGGCTAGCGGAAGCGAACACCGGGGAGCTGTTTTTT. Translation gives CASGFWLAEANTGELFF.